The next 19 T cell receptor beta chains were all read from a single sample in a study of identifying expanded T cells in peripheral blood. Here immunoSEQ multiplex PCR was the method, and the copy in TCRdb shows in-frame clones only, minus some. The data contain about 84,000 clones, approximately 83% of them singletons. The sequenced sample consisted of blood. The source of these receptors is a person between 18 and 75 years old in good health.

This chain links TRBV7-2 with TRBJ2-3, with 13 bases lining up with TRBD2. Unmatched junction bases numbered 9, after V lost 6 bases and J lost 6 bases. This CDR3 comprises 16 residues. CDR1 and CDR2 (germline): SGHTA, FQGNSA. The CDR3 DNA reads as TGTGCCAGCAGTAATCCAACTAGCGGGGGGGCCGATACGCAGTATTTT. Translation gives CASSNPTSGGADTQYF.

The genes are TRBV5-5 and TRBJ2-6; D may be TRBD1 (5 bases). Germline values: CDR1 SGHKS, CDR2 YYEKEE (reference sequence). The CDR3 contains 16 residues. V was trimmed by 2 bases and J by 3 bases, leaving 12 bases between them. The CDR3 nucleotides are TGTGCCAGCAGCTTCCTACAGGCTCTTGGGGCCAACGTCCTGACTTTC. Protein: CASSFLQALGANVLTF.

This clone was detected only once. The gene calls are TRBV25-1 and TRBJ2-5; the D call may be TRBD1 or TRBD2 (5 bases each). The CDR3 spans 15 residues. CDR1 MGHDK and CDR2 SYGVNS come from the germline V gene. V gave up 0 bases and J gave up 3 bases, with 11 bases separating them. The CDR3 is CASSEYGRGEETQYF. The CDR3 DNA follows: TGTGCCAGCAGTGAATATGGGAGAGGGGAAGAGACCCAGTACTTC.

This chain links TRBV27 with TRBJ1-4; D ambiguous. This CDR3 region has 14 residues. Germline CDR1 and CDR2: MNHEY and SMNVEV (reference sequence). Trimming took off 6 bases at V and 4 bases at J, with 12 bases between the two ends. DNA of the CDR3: TGTGCCAGCAGCTCTAGGCAGAGTAATGAAAAACTGTTTTTT. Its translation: CASSSRQSNEKLFF. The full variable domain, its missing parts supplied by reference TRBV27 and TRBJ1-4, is EAQVTQNPRYLITVTGKKLTVTCSQNMNHEYMSWYRQDPGLGLRQIYYSMNVEVTDKGDVPEGYKVSRKEKRNFPLILESPSPNQTSLYFCASSSRQSNEKLFFGSGTQLSVL.

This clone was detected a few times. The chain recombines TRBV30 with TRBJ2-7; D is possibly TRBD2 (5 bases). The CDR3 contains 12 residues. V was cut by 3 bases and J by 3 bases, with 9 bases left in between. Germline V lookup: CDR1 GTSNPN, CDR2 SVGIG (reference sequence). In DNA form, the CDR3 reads TGTGCCTGGAGGCCTCGGGGCTACGAGCAGTACTTC. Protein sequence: CAWRPRGYEQYF.

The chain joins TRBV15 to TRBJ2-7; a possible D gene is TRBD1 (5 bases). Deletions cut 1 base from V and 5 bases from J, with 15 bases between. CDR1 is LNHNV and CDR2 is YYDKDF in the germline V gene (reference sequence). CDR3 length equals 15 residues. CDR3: CATSRAQGDYDEQYF. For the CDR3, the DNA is TGTGCCACCAGCAGAGCGCAAGGGGATTATGACGAGCAGTACTTC. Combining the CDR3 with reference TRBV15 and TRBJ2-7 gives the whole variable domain DAMVIQNPRYQVTQFGKPVTLSCSQTLNHNVMYWYQQKSSQAPKLLFHYYDKDFNNEADTPDNFQSRRPNTSFCFLDIRSPGLGDTAMYLCATSRAQGDYDEQYFGPGTRLTVT.

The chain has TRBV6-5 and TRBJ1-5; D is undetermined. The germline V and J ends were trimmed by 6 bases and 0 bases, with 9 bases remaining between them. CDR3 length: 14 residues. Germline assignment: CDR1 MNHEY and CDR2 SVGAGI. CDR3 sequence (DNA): TGTGCCAGCAGCGGACCGAATAGCAATCAGCCCCAGCATTTT. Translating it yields CASSGPNSNQPQHF.

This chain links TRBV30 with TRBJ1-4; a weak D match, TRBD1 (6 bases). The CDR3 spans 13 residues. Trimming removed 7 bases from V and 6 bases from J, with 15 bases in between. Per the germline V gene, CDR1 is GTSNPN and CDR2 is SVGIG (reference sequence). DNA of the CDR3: TGTGCCTCCTCGGAAGGGGGGTATGAAAAACTGTTTTTT. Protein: CASSEGGYEKLFF.

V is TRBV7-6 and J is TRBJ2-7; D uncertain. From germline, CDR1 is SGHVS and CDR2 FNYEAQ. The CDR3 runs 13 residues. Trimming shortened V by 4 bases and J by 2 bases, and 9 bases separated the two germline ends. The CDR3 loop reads CASSSLPAYEQYF. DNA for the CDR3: TGTGCCAGCAGCTCCCTACCCGCCTACGAGCAGTACTTC.

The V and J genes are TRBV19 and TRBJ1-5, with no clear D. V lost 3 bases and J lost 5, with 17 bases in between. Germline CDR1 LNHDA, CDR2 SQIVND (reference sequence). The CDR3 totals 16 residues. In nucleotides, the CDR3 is TGTGCCAGTAGTATCCCTGGATGGTATGGGGATCAGCCCCAGCATTTT. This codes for CASSIPGWYGDQPQHF. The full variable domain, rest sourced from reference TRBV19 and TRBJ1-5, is DGGITQSPKYLFRKEGQNVTLSCEQNLNHDAMYWYRQDPGQGLRLIYYSQIVNDFQKGDIAEGYSVSREKKESFPLTVTSAQKNPTAFYLCASSIPGWYGDQPQHFGDGTRLSIL.

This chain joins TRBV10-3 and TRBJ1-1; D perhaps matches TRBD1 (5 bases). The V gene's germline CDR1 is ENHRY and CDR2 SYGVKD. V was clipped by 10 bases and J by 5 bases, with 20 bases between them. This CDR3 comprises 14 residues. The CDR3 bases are TGTGCCACCCAGGGTCCGTCGTGGGCGACTGAAGCTTTCTTT. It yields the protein CATQGPSWATEAFF.

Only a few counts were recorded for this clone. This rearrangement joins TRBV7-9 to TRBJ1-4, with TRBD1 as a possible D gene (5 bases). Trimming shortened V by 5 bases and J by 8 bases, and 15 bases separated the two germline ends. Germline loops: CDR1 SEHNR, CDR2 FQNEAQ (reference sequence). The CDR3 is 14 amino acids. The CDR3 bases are TGTGCCAGCAGCGGGACCCTATTGGGCGAAAAACTGTTTTTT. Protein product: CASSGTLLGEKLFF.

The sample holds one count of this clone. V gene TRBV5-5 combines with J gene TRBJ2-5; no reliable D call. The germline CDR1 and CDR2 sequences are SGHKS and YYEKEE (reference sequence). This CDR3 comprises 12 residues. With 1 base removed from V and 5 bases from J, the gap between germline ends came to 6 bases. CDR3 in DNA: TGTGCCAGCAGCTTGCTTCGGGAGACCCAGTACTTC. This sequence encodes CASSLLRETQYF.

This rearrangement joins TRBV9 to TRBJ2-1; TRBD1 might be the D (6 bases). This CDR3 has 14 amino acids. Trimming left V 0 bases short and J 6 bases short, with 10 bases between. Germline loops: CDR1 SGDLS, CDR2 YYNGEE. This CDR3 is CASSVGADSNEQFF. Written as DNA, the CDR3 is TGTGCCAGCAGCGTAGGAGCGGACAGCAATGAGCAGTTCTTC.

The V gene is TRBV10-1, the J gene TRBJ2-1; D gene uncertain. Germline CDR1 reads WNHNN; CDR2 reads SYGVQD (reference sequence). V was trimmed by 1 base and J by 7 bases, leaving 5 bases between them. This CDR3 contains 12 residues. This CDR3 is CASSEYLNEQFF. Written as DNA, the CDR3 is TGCGCCAGCAGTGAGTACCTTAATGAGCAGTTCTTC.

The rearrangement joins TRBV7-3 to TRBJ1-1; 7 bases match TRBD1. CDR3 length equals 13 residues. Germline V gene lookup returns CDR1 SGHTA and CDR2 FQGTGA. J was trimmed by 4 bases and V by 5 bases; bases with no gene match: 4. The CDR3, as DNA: TGTGCCAGCAGCGCTGGGACAGTCACTGAAGCTTTCTTT. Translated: CASSAGTVTEAFF.

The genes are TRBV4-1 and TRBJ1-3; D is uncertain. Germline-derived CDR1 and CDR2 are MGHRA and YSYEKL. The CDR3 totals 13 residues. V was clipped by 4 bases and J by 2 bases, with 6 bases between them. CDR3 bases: TGCGCCAGCAGCCTGGCGGCTGGAAACACCATATATTTT. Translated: CASSLAAGNTIYF.

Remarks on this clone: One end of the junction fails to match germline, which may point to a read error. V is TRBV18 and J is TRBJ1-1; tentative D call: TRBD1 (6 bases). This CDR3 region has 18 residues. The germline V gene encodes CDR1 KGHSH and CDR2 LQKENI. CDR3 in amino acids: CASSPLGDIGLLDTEAFF. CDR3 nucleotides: TGTGCCAGCTCGCCACTCGGGGACATTGGCTTACTGGACACTGAAGCTTTCTTT.

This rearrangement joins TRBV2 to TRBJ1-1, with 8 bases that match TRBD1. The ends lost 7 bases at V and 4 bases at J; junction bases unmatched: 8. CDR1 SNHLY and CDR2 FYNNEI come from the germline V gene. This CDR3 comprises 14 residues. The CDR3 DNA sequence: TGTGCCAGCAATCCCGGACAGGGCGGCACTGAAGCTTTCTTT. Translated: CASNPGQGGTEAFF.